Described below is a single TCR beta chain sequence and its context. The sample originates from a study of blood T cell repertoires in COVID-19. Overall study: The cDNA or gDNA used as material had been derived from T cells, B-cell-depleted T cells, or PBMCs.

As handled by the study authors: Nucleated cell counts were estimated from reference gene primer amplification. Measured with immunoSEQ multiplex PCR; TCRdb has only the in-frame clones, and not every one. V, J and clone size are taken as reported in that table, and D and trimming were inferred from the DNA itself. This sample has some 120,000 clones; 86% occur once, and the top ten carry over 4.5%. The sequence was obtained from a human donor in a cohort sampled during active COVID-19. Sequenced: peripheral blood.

The chain's CDR3 is CASSREWTDTQYF. The CDR3 DNA sequence: TGTGCCAGCAGCCGGGAGTGGACAGATACGCAGTATTTT. This chain connects TRBV14 to TRBJ2-3; weak D call: TRBD2 (5 bases). The CDR3 runs 13 residues. Trimming removed 4 bases at V and 3 bases at J, with 8 bases between. Germline V gives CDR1 SGHDN, CDR2 FVKESK.